This T cell receptor (beta chain) is drawn from a study of blood T cell repertoires in COVID-19. Study context: The United States, Italy and Spain supplied acute and convalescent COVID-19 samples.

Donors were grouped by their self-reported clinical history. Recovered status in Cohort 3 required two negative PCRs, clearance, or symptom resolution. The method was immunoSEQ multiplex PCR; TCRdb's version includes in-frame clones alone and lacks a portion of them. Counted here are some 310,000 clones, roughly 90% occurring once; the ten biggest clones make up over 8.5%. From germline, CDR1 is SGHDN and CDR2 FVKESK. The length of the CDR3 is 17 residues. V lost 4 bases to trimming and J lost 8 bases; unmatched junction nucleotides: 15. The chain combines TRBV14 with TRBJ2-1, with 9 bases aligning to TRBD1. The source is a woman in her twenties or thirties who had recovered from COVID-19. The sample was PBMCs or T cells enriched from blood (not recorded which). The CDR3 spells CASSPIAGTGPVDEQFF. Here the CDR3 DNA reads TGTGCCAGCAGCCCCATCGCCGGGACAGGGCCCGTCGATGAGCAGTTCTTC.